This T cell receptor (beta chain) stems from a study of OX40 agonist ivuxolimab in advanced cancers. Germline loops: CDR1 GTSNPN, CDR2 SVGIG (reference sequence). Trimming removed 7 bases from V and 2 bases from J, with 11 bases in between. The CDR3 has 12 amino acids. Clones were sequenced by immunoSEQ multiplex PCR, and TCRdb holds only the in-frame ones, with some missing. The sample includes tens of thousands of clones, about 76% seen only once; the top ten take approximately 1.1%. The receptor comes from an adult with an advanced solid tumor such as melanoma, head and neck, liver or kidney cancer. This sample comprised CD4+ or CD8+ T cells sorted from blood, obtained in a trial of the OX40 agonist ivuxolimab. The rearrangement joins TRBV30 to TRBJ2-5; D is undetermined. This chain's CDR3 is CAFNLGQETQYF. The DNA for the CDR3 is TGTGCCTTTAATCTTGGGCAAGAGACCCAGTACTTC. The full variable domain, its missing parts supplied by reference TRBV30 and TRBJ2-5, is SQTIHQWPATLVQPVGSPLSLECTVEGTSNPNLYWYRQAAGRGLQLLFYSVGIGQISSEVPQNLSASRPQDRQFILSSKKLLLSDSGFYLCAFNLGQETQYFGPGTRLLVL.